This T cell receptor (beta chain) was found in a study of blood T cell repertoires in COVID-19. Study summary: Spain, Italy and the United States supplied samples that represented acute and convalescent COVID-19. Sources were T cells, B-cell-depleted T cells, or PBMCs; the material itself was cDNA or gDNA.

Per the original data handling: Nucleated cell number was recorded as an estimate derived from reference gene primer amplification. TCRdb's table, derived via immunoSEQ multiplex PCR, lists solely in-frame clones and lacks some. V, J and clone size reflect that table, while D and trimming were determined from the DNA. Altogether 310,000 or so clones are present, 87% being singletons, with the ten largest covering 8% to 9.5%. Donors in Cohort 3 counted as recovered after two negative PCRs, clearance, or symptom resolution. The count of this clone is one. The V and J ends lost 1 base and 4 bases respectively, with 8 bases between them. Germline V lookup: CDR1 SEHNR, CDR2 FQNEAQ (reference sequence). The CDR3 runs 13 residues.

The V gene is TRBV7-9, the J gene TRBJ2-7; a possible D gene is TRBD2 (5 bases). The clonotype was recovered from a woman aged 18-29 years who had recovered from COVID-19. Input material: PBMCs or T cells enriched from blood (not recorded which). CDR3 protein: CASSLGSGYEQYF. CDR3 nucleotides: TGTGCCAGCAGCTTAGGTTCGGGGTACGAGCAGTACTTC.